One sample yielded the 18 T cell receptor beta chains listed below, sequenced in a study of shared T cell receptors in the human thymus. The table came from immunoSEQ multiplex PCR; TCRdb's copy has only in-frame clones and leaves some out. This table holds about 730,000 clones, approximately 83% found once. These same data were also listed under a study on human thymus T cells.

Sequencing was carried out using thymocytes. Receptors were obtained from a girl less than two years old with a congenital heart defect.

V gene TRBV27 combines with J gene TRBJ2-2; TRBD1 agrees at 11 bases. The J segment lost 3 bases and the V segment lost 3 bases, leaving 9 bases of the junction unmatched. CDR1 is MNHEY, CDR2 SMNVEV, per germline (reference sequence). The CDR3 spans 18 residues. In DNA, the CDR3 is TGTGCCAGCAGTTTTTACCGGGACAGGGGGTCGTACACCGGGGAGCTGTTTTTT. It specifies CASSFYRDRGSYTGELFF.

The rearrangement joins TRBV5-5 to TRBJ2-3, with D possibly matching TRBD1 (7 bases). This CDR3 has 14 amino acids. The germline V and J ends were trimmed by 1 base and 9 bases, with 15 bases remaining between them. The germline CDR1 and CDR2 sequences are SGHKS and YYEKEE (reference sequence). The CDR3 region is CASSLSRRGLTQYF. The CDR3 coding sequence is TGTGCCAGCAGCTTGAGCAGGAGGGGGCTCACGCAGTATTTT.

J is TRBJ1-2 and V is TRBV27; perhaps TRBD1 as D (5 bases). V gave up 2 bases and J gave up 4 bases, with 8 bases separating them. The CDR3 runs 13 residues. Germline assignment: CDR1 MNHEY and CDR2 SMNVEV (reference sequence). DNA of the CDR3: TGTGCCAGCAGTTTACAGGGATTCTATGGCTACACCTTC. Its translation is CASSLQGFYGYTF.

The CDR3 sequence is CASSLWTDRGRRYTF. In DNA, the CDR3 is TGTGCCAGCAGTTTATGGACGGACAGGGGGCGACGCTACACCTTC. The chain couples TRBV28 to TRBJ1-2; TRBD1 matches 11 bases. This CDR3 is built from 15 residues. Trimming cost V 0 bases and J 9 bases; bases outside gene matches: 6. Germline loops: CDR1 MDHEN, CDR2 SYDVKM.

Only one count was recorded for this clone. The chain carries TRBV6-1 and TRBJ2-7; D is possibly TRBD1 (6 bases). Germline V CDR1 and CDR2: MNHNS, SASEGT. V was pared by 10 bases and J by 6 bases, with 16 bases between. The length of the CDR3 is 12 residues. The CDR3 bases are TGTGCCACCCCGTCAAAAGGGGGCGAGCAGTACTTC. This translates into CATPSKGGEQYF.

This rearrangement joins TRBV10-1 to TRBJ2-1; D perhaps matches TRBD2 (5 bases). Trimming stripped 8 bases from V and 7 bases from J, with 15 bases between. CDR3 length: 13 residues. CDR1 WNHNN and CDR2 SYGVQD come from the germline V gene (reference sequence). The CDR3 protein is CASASNLNNEQFF. The CDR3 bases are TGCGCCAGCGCTAGCAATTTGAATAATGAGCAGTTCTTC.

V gene TRBV30 combines with J gene TRBJ1-6; 7 nucleotides agree with TRBD1. Germline trimming cut 4 bases from V and 6 bases from J; bases unmatched to any gene: 3. This CDR3 has 13 residues. Per the germline V gene, CDR1 is GTSNPN and CDR2 is SVGIG (reference sequence). The CDR3 DNA follows: TGTGCCTGGACAGGGACAGTTAATTCACCCCTCCACTTT. Translation gives CAWTGTVNSPLHF. Together with reference TRBV30 and TRBJ1-6, the CDR3 gives the full variable domain: SQTIHQWPATLVQPVGSPLSLECTVEGTSNPNLYWYRQAAGRGLQLLFYSVGIGQISSEVPQNLSASRPQDRQFILSSKKLLLSDSGFYLCAWTGTVNSPLHFGNGTRLTVT.

The chain combines TRBV2 with TRBJ1-2; 9 bases fit TRBD1. Looked up from germline, CDR1 is SNHLY and CDR2 is FYNNEI. The CDR3 length is 13 residues. V shed 6 bases and J 5 bases; nucleotides not matched to a gene: 4. CDR3 region: CASRPGQGYGYTF. The DNA of the CDR3 is TGTGCCAGCAGGCCGGGACAGGGATATGGCTACACCTTC.

This clone has just a few counts. The J gene is TRBJ1-2, the V gene TRBV10-3; 7 positions match TRBD1. J was trimmed by 4 bases and V by 11 bases; bases with no gene match: 4. CDR1 is ENHRY and CDR2 is SYGVKD in the germline V gene. The CDR3 runs 11 residues. The CDR3 DNA follows: TGTGCCGGCAGGGGGTCCTATGGCTACACCTTC. Amino acid sequence: CAGRGSYGYTF.

The chain carries TRBV27 and TRBJ1-6; D perhaps matches TRBD1 (5 bases). This CDR3 spans 22 amino acids. Germline values: CDR1 MNHEY, CDR2 SMNVEV (reference sequence). Trimming removed 6 bases at V and 0 bases at J, with 30 bases between. This chain's CDR3 is CASSPTGARSPSAVSYNSPLHF. The DNA for the CDR3 is TGTGCCAGCAGCCCAACAGGCGCCCGGAGTCCATCTGCGGTCTCCTATAATTCACCCCTCCACTTT.

The rearrangement joins TRBV5-1 to TRBJ1-4; D might be TRBD1 (6 bases). This CDR3 is built from 15 residues. V lost 0 bases and J lost 7, with 13 bases in between. Per germline, CDR1 SGHRS and CDR2 YFSETQ. The CDR3, as DNA: TGCGCCAGCAGCTTGGGGCTGGGGGCGAGTGAAAAACTGTTTTTT. The encoded protein is CASSLGLGASEKLFF.

The chain is built from TRBV19 and TRBJ1-3; D not resolved. The CDR3 has 15 residues. V lost 5 bases and J lost 4, with 15 bases in between. CDR1 and CDR2 from the germline V gene are LNHDA and SQIVND (reference sequence). The CDR3 DNA reads TGTGCCAGTAGTTTCTTATACGAGAGAGGAAACACCATATATTTT. Translation gives CASSFLYERGNTIYF.

This sequence joins TRBV4-1 and TRBJ1-6; D is ambiguous. Germline V CDR1 and CDR2: MGHRA, YSYEKL. The CDR3 extends over 15 amino acids. Deletions cut 4 bases from V and 6 bases from J, with 13 bases between. The CDR3 reads CASSRGPGFNSPLHF. For the CDR3, the DNA is TGCGCCAGCAGCCGAGGGCCCGGTTTTAATTCACCCCTCCACTTT.

CDR3 sequence: CASTSGEGNTEAFF. CDR3 nucleotide sequence: TGTGCCAGCACCTCTGGGGAGGGAAACACTGAAGCTTTCTTT. The genes are TRBV6-5 and TRBJ1-1; D not resolved. The CDR3 consists of 14 residues. Trimming left V 7 bases short and J 2 bases short, with 14 bases between. Germline V gene lookup returns CDR1 MNHEY and CDR2 SVGAGI.

As regards this clone: A junction end diverges from the germline sequence, so it may reflect a read error. The chain has TRBV30 and TRBJ2-7, with D perhaps matching TRBD1 (6 bases). This CDR3 has 18 residues. CDR1 and CDR2 (germline): GTSNPN, SVGIG (reference sequence). The CDR3 protein is CAWSVPPSGTTRTYERYF. CDR3 coding DNA: TGTGCCTGGAGTGTACCCCCTTCCGGGACAACGAGGACCTACGAGCGGTACTTC.

V is TRBV5-1 and J is TRBJ2-1; TRBD2 matches at 9 bases. Germline values: CDR1 SGHRS, CDR2 YFSETQ. V dropped 0 bases and J dropped 10; count of bases not matched to a gene: 11. The CDR3 length is 16 residues. The CDR3 DNA reads as TGCGCCAGCAGCTTGGTGCAGCTAGCGGGGCGAACGGAGCAGTTCTTC. Translating it yields CASSLVQLAGRTEQFF.

This clone occurred a few times. This chain links TRBV5-6 with TRBJ2-5; 9 nucleotides match TRBD1. J lost 3 bases, V lost 5 bases, and 11 bases had no gene match. There are 16 residues in the CDR3. CDR1 and CDR2 (germline): SGHDT, YYEEEE. As DNA, the CDR3 is TGTGCCAGCAGGCCCCCCGGGACAGGGACGGAAGAGACCCAGTACTTC. This codes for CASRPPGTGTEETQYF.

The V call is TRBV5-6, the J call TRBJ2-7; no clear D. The CDR3 covers 13 residues. Germline V gene sequence: CDR1 SGHDT, CDR2 YYEEEE. V was shortened by 5 bases and J by 0 bases, with 9 bases between the two germline ends. The CDR3 protein is CASRRRYSYEQYF. DNA of the CDR3: TGTGCCAGCAGACGTAGATACTCCTACGAGCAGTACTTC.